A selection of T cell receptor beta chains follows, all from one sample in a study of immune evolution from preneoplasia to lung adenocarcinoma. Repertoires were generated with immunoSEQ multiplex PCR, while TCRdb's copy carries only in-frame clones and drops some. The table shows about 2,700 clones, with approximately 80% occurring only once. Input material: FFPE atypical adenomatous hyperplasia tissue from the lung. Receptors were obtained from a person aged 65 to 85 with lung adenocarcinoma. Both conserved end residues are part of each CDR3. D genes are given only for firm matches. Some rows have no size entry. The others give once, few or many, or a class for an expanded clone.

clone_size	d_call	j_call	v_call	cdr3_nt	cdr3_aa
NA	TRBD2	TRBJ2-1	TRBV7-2	TGTGCCAGCAGCTTGACCACCCGCAGCGGGAGAAATGAGCAGTTCTTC	CASSLTTRSGRNEQFF
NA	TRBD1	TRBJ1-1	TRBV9	TGTGCCAGCAGCGTCGGGGACAGAGGGACTGAAGCTTTCTTT	CASSVGDRGTEAFF
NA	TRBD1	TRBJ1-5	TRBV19	TGTGCCAGTAGTATTATCCAGGGGGCAAATCAGCCCCAGCATTTT	CASSIIQGANQPQHF
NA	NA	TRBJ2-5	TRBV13	TGTGCCAGCAGCTTAGGCGTGGGAGTCAGGGAGACCCAGTACTTC	CASSLGVGVRETQYF
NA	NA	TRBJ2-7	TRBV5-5	TGTGCCAGCAGCTTGGGGGGATACACCTACGAGCAGTACTTC	CASSLGGYTYEQYF
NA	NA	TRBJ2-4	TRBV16	TGTGCCAGCAGCCAACGGGACGCGGGCATTCAGTACTTC	CASSQRDAGIQYF
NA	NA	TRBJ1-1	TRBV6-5	TGTGCCAGCAGTCCACAAGAGGGGAACACTGAAGCTTTCTTT	CASSPQEGNTEAFF
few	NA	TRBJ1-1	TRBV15	TGTGCCACCAGCAGAGGACAGACTGAAGCTTTCTTT	CATSRGQTEAFF
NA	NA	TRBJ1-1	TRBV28	TGTGCCAGCAAGGTGAGGTGGAGAGTGAACACTGAAGCTTTCTTT	CASKVRWRVNTEAFF
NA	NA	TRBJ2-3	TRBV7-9	TGTGCCAGCCGCCCGGGGAGCGTCGCAGATACGCAGTATTTT	CASRPGSVADTQYF
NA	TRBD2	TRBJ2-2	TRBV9	TGTGCCAGCAGCATCGGGACTAGCGGGGTTGGGGAGCTGTTTTTT	CASSIGTSGVGELFF
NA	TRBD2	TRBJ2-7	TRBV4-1	TGCGCCAGCAGCCAAGCCCTCGGGACTACCGGCTCCTACGAGCAGTACTTC	CASSQALGTTGSYEQYF
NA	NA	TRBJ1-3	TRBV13	TGTGCCAGCAGCTTGGCTGGAAACACCATATATTTT	CASSLAGNTIYF
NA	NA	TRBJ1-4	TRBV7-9	TGTGCCAGCAGCTTAGTGGGGGCCCCGGGGGAAAAACTGTTTTTT	CASSLVGAPGEKLFF
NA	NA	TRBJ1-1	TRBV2	TGTGCCAGCAGGACGGCACAGGGTCTAGGTGAAGCTTTCTTT	CASRTAQGLGEAFF
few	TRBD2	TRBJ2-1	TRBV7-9	TGTGCCAGCAGCTTAGTGGGGCGGGAGGGTGGCAATGAGCAGTTCTTC	CASSLVGREGGNEQFF
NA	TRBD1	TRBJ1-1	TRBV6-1	TGTGCCAGCAGTATGTCCGGGACAGGCGAAGCTTTCTTT	CASSMSGTGEAFF
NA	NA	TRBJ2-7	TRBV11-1	TGTGCCAGCAGCTTACTTGTAGGGTGGAGCTACGAGCAGTACTTC	CASSLLVGWSYEQYF
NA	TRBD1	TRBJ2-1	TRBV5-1	TGCGCCAGCAGCTTGGGGACAGGATCCTACAATGAGCAGTTCTTC	CASSLGTGSYNEQFF
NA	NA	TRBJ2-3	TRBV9	TGTGCCAGCAGCTGGACAGCGGCTAGCACAGATACGCAGTATTTT	CASSWTAASTDTQYF
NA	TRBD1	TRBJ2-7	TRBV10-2	TGCGCCAGCACCCGCCAAGGACAGGGGGCGGGGGAGCAGTACTTC	CASTRQGQGAGEQYF
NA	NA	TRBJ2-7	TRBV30	TGTGCCTGGAGTGTTGGCAGTCAATCCTACGAGCAGTACTTC	CAWSVGSQSYEQYF
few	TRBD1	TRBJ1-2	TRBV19	TGTGCCAGTAGTATGACCAGGGGGCCTGGCTACACCTTC	CASSMTRGPGYTF
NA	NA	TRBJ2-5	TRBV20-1	TGCAGTGCTAGAGGGGAAGAGACCCAGTACTTC	CSARGEETQYF
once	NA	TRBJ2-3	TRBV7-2	TGTGCCAGCAGCTTAGGTGTCCAGCTTAATACGCAGTATTTT	CASSLGVQLNTQYF
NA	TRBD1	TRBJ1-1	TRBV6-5	TGTGCCAGCAGTTACTCCGACAGGGGGGTGAACACTGAAGCTTTCTTT	CASSYSDRGVNTEAFF
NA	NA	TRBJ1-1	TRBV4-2	TGTGCCAGCAGCCAAGAGCTCCTCCTTGACACTGAAGCTTTCTTT	CASSQELLLDTEAFF
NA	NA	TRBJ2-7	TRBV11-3	TGTGCCAGCAGCTTAGATGGAGGAACCTACGAGCAGTACTTC	CASSLDGGTYEQYF
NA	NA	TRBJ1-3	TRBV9	TGTGCCAGCAGCGTAGCTTCGGGGGGGGCTGGAAACACCATATATTTT	CASSVASGGAGNTIYF
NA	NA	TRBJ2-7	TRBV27	TGTGCCAGCAGTTCCGAGGCCCGTCTAAATCAGGAGCAGTACTTC	CASSSEARLNQEQYF
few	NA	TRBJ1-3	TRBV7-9	TGTGCCAGCAGCTTAGTCGGCGGGTTTCGCACCATATATTTT	CASSLVGGFRTIYF
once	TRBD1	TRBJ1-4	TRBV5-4	TGTGCCAGCAGCTTGGGGACAGGGTTCAGAAGGGAAAAACTGTTTTTT	CASSLGTGFRREKLFF
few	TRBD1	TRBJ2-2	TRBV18	TGTGCCAGCTCACCGACAGGGAATCCCCACACCGGGGAGCTGTTTTTT	CASSPTGNPHTGELFF
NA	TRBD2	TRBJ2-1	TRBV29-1	TGCAGCGGACTAGCGGAACGAGACGTCAGCTCCTACAATGAGCAGTTCTTC	CSGLAERDVSSYNEQFF
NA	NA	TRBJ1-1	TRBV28	TGTGCCAGCAGTTCCCTCCTGGACGTGGCGACTGGAGCTTTCTTT	CASSSLLDVATGAFF
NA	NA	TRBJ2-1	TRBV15	TGTGCCACCAGCAGAGATTCGGGCAATGAGCAGTTCTTC	CATSRDSGNEQFF
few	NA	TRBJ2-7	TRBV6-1	TGTGCCAGCAGCAAAAAAGCAGACAGCTCCTACGAGCAGTACTTC	CASSKKADSSYEQYF
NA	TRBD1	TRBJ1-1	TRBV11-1	TGTGCCAGCAGCCCCAGACAGGGCCCCACTGAAGCTTTCTTT	CASSPRQGPTEAFF
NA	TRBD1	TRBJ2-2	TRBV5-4	TGTGCCAGCAGCGCCGGTCAGGGGGCGAACACCGGGGAGCTGTTTTTT	CASSAGQGANTGELFF
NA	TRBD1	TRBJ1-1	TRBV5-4	TGTGCCAGCAGCGGGGGGACAGGGGAGAACACTGAAGCTTTCTTT	CASSGGTGENTEAFF